Listed here are 23 T cell receptor beta chains from one sample, sequenced in a study of CD8 T cells in Susac syndrome. Random hexamers were used to reverse transcribe the RNA input (roughly 0.5 to 1 ug). TCRdb fed the immunoSEQ multiplex PCR reads into MiXCR, producing one record per CDR3 protein. The sample records fewer than 85,000 distinct CDR3 sequences, around 94% being singletons. Sequencing input: CD8+ T cells from PBMCs. These receptors all stem from a human donor with Susac syndrome.

The rearrangement joins TRBV7-9 to TRBJ2-3, with D hard to call. From germline, CDR1 is SEHNR and CDR2 FQNEAQ (reference sequence). The CDR3 is 14 amino acids. Trimming cost V 3 bases and J 4 bases, with 11 bases left between them. The CDR3 sequence is CASSFLRTADTQYF. The CDR3 bases are TGTGCCAGCAGCTTCCTTAGGACCGCAGATACGCAGTATTTT. Using reference TRBV7-9 and TRBJ2-3 for the parts outside the CDR3, the full variable domain is DTGVSQNPRHKITKRGQNVTFRCDPISEHNRLYWYRQTLGQGPEFLTYFQNEAQLEKSRLLSDRFSAERPKGSFSTLEIQRTEQGDSAMYLCASSFLRTADTQYFGPGTRLTVL.

This sequence joins TRBV7-9 and TRBJ2-1; D uncertain. The CDR3 has 14 residues. The germline gives CDR1 SEHNR, CDR2 FQNEAQ (reference sequence). V dropped 4 bases and J dropped 6 bases, with 13 bases sitting between them. CDR3 DNA sequence: TGTGCCAGCAGCTCACCGGGCCTGATCAATGAGCAGTTCTTC. Translated: CASSSPGLINEQFF.

The rearrangement uses TRBV11-2 and TRBJ2-3, with 10 bases aligning to TRBD2. V lost 5 bases and J lost 1; bases outside the gene matches: 12. The CDR3 is 18 residues long. The germline V gene has CDR1 SGHAT and CDR2 FQNNGV. CDR3: CASSHRPGLAGGTDTQYF. In DNA, the CDR3 is TGTGCCAGCAGCCACCGACCAGGGCTAGCGGGGGGCACAGATACGCAGTATTTT.

The chain is built from TRBV6-5 and TRBJ2-1; 11 bases are shared with TRBD2. Trimming removed 4 bases from V and 7 bases from J; junction bases left unmatched: 9. Germline-derived CDR1 and CDR2 are MNHEY and SVGAGI. The CDR3 loop spans 16 amino acids. The CDR3 DNA sequence: TGTGCCAGCAGTTCCGTTAGCGGGGGGGCTGGTAATGAGCAGTTCTTC. It specifies CASSSVSGGAGNEQFF.

The rearrangement links TRBV7-9 to TRBJ2-5, with 8 bases that match TRBD1. This CDR3 is 16 amino acids long. Germline CDR1 is SEHNR and CDR2 is FQNEAQ (reference sequence). Trimming removed 5 bases from V and 5 bases from J; junction bases left unmatched: 13. CDR3 in amino acids: CASSRPGQGRSETQYF. CDR3 coding DNA: TGTGCCAGCAGCCGACCAGGACAGGGCCGATCGGAGACCCAGTACTTC.

The chain recombines TRBV5-6 with TRBJ1-1; no clear D gene. Trimming removed 4 bases at V and 4 bases at J, with 8 bases between. The CDR3 spans 12 residues. Germline-derived CDR1 and CDR2 are SGHDT and YYEEEE. This CDR3 reads CASSPSGTEAFF. Written as DNA, the CDR3 is TGTGCCAGCAGCCCATCGGGCACTGAAGCTTTCTTT. Complete variable domain (other parts from reference TRBV5-6 and TRBJ1-1): DAGVTQSPTHLIKTRGQQVTLRCSPKSGHDTVSWYQQALGQGPQFIFQYYEEEERQRGNFPDRFSGHQFPNYSSELNVNALLLGDSALYLCASSPSGTEAFFGQGTRLTVV.

This clonotype was seen once. V usage is TRBV5-6 and J usage is TRBJ2-7; no clear D. The CDR3 loop spans 13 amino acids. V was clipped by 1 base and J by 3 bases, with 8 bases between them. CDR1 is SGHDT and CDR2 is YYEEEE in the germline V gene. Written as DNA, the CDR3 is TGTGCCAGCAGCTTGCCCCAGTACTACGAGCAGTACTTC. It encodes CASSLPQYYEQYF.

V is TRBV7-6 and J is TRBJ1-2; D gene unclear. Germline loops: CDR1 SGHVS, CDR2 FNYEAQ. CDR3 length equals 15 residues. The ends were cut back, 4 bases at V and 3 bases at J, with 15 bases in the middle. This chain's CDR3 is CASSSLLGKDYGYTF. CDR3 DNA sequence: TGTGCCAGCAGCTCCCTCCTTGGCAAGGACTATGGCTACACCTTC. Using reference TRBV7-6 and TRBJ1-2 for the parts outside the CDR3, the full variable domain is GAGVSQSPRYKVTKRGQDVALRCDPISGHVSLYWYRQALGQGPEFLTYFNYEAQQDKSGLPNDRFSAERPEGSISTLTIQRTEQRDSAMYRCASSSLLGKDYGYTFGSGTRLTVV.

The CDR3 loop reads CASSKSGRINTEAFF. The CDR3 nucleotides read TGTGCCAGTAGTAAGTCAGGACGAATTAACACTGAAGCTTTCTTT. This chain connects TRBV19 to TRBJ1-1; D remains ambiguous. The CDR3 has 15 amino acids. The germline V and J ends were trimmed by 4 bases and 2 bases, with 14 bases remaining between them. The V gene's germline CDR1 is LNHDA and CDR2 SQIVND (reference sequence).

V is TRBV27 and J is TRBJ2-6; no clear D. V dropped 4 bases and J dropped 0 bases, with 4 bases sitting between them. The length of the CDR3 is 14 residues. The germline gives CDR1 MNHEY, CDR2 SMNVEV (reference sequence). Here the CDR3 reads CASSWGSGANVLTF. The CDR3 coding sequence is TGTGCCAGCAGTTGGGGCTCTGGGGCCAACGTCCTGACTTTC.

The chain links TRBV2 to TRBJ1-3; TRBD1 agrees at 8 bases. Germline V gives CDR1 SNHLY, CDR2 FYNNEI. CDR3 length equals 11 residues. J was trimmed by 10 bases and V by 8 bases; bases with no gene match: 4. CDR3 protein: CASRDRSTIYF. CDR3 DNA: TGTGCCAGCCGGGACAGGTCAACCATATATTTT.

The chain recombines TRBV7-9 with TRBJ2-7, with TRBD2 identical over 8 bases. The ends lost 4 bases at V and 12 bases at J; junction bases unmatched: 14. Per germline, CDR1 SEHNR and CDR2 FQNEAQ (reference sequence). The length of the CDR3 is 14 residues. This chain's CDR3 is CASSSRLAPGHWYF. Here the CDR3 DNA reads TGTGCCAGCAGCTCCAGACTAGCGCCAGGTCATTGGTACTTC.

This clonotype was observed a single time. V gene TRBV10-3 combines with J gene TRBJ1-2; 7 bases are a match to TRBD1. In germline, CDR1 is ENHRY, CDR2 SYGVKD. After removal of 3 bases from V and 2 bases from J, the junction contained 9 bases not matched to a gene. This CDR3 is 16 amino acids long. The CDR3 sequence is CAISENPGQPNYGYTF. The CDR3 region has the DNA TGTGCCATCAGTGAAAATCCGGGACAGCCGAACTATGGCTACACCTTC.

The J gene is TRBJ2-3, the V gene TRBV4-3; 8 positions agree with TRBD1. Looked up from germline, CDR1 is LGHNA and CDR2 is YSLEER. V shed 3 bases, J shed 8 bases, and the junction held 4 bases outside the gene matches. The CDR3 has 13 amino acids. Here the CDR3 DNA reads TGCGCCAGCAGCCACCCACAGGGGGGTACGCAGTATTTT. Translation: CASSHPQGGTQYF.

The V and J genes are TRBV9 and TRBJ2-7; D remains unclear. This CDR3 region has 13 residues. Germline V CDR1 and CDR2: SGDLS, YYNGEE. V was trimmed by 0 bases and J by 4 bases, leaving 8 bases between them. CDR3: CASSVGMGYEQYF. The CDR3 coding sequence is TGTGCCAGCAGCGTAGGTATGGGGTACGAGCAGTACTTC.

This clonotype has just one count. V usage is TRBV5-1 and J usage is TRBJ2-5; either TRBD1 or TRBD2 may fit D (5 bases each). Trimming took off 3 bases at V and 9 bases at J, with 18 bases between the two ends. Germline CDR1 and CDR2: SGHRS and YFSETQ. The CDR3 loop spans 14 amino acids. In DNA, the CDR3 is TGCGCCAGCAGCTCGGAGGAAGCCCGAGGGGCCCAGTACTTC. Its protein is CASSSEEARGAQYF. The full variable domain, with the rest looked up from reference TRBV5-1 and TRBJ2-5, is KAGVTQTPRYLIKTRGQQVTLSCSPISGHRSVSWYQQTPGQGLQFLFEYFSETQRNKGNFPGRFSGRQFSNSRSEMNVSTLELGDSALYLCASSSEEARGAQYFGPGTRLLVL.

The chain uses TRBV11-2 and TRBJ2-1, with 7 bases fitting TRBD2. V lost 0 bases to trimming and J lost 8 bases; unmatched junction nucleotides: 7. CDR1 is SGHAT, CDR2 FQNNGV, per germline. The CDR3 extends over 15 amino acids. CDR3 nucleotide sequence: TGTGCCAGCAGCTTAGAGGTGCGGGGGTACCATGAGCAGTTCTTC. This encodes CASSLEVRGYHEQFF.

The rearrangement uses TRBV9 and TRBJ1-1, with 8 bases fitting TRBD1. The CDR3 has 14 amino acids. Trimming at V came to 3 bases and at J to 2 bases, leaving 3 bases not matched to a gene. Germline-derived CDR1 and CDR2 are SGDLS and YYNGEE. CDR3: CASSAGTGNTEAFF. CDR3 coding DNA: TGTGCCAGCAGCGCTGGGACAGGCAACACTGAAGCTTTCTTT.

CDR3 DNA sequence: TGTGCCAGCAGCCCCCTCAGGGACACCGGGGAGCTGTTTTTT. Residues: CASSPLRDTGELFF. The chain links TRBV9 to TRBJ2-2; a weak D match, TRBD1 (5 bases). The germline V gene has CDR1 SGDLS and CDR2 YYNGEE. Trimming removed 4 bases at V and 3 bases at J, with 10 bases between. The length of the CDR3 is 14 residues.

This chain connects TRBV7-9 to TRBJ2-7; 12 bases match TRBD1. Trimming removed 7 bases from V and 13 bases from J; junction bases left unmatched: 14. CDR3 length equals 14 residues. Per germline, CDR1 SEHNR and CDR2 FQNEAQ (reference sequence). The chain's CDR3 is CASNDGTGGNFGYF. The CDR3 DNA reads as TGTGCCAGCAACGACGGGACAGGGGGCAACTTCGGCTACTTC.

J is TRBJ2-7 and V is TRBV5-4; TRBD2 agrees at 9 bases. The CDR3 is 15 residues long. The trim removed 3 bases at V and 3 bases at J, leaving 7 bases unmatched. CDR1 and CDR2 (germline): SGHNT, YYREEE (reference sequence). CDR3 in amino acids: CASSSRTSDLYEQYF. In nucleotides, the CDR3 is TGTGCCAGCAGCTCTCGGACTAGCGACCTCTACGAGCAGTACTTC.

This chain joins TRBV2 and TRBJ1-5, with TRBD1 as a possible D gene (6 bases). V was cut by 9 bases and J by 6 bases, with 18 bases left in between. The CDR3 covers 14 residues. Germline CDR1 SNHLY, CDR2 FYNNEI. In nucleotides, the CDR3 is TGTGCCAGTACTGCCCCGACAGGCGGTCAGCCCCAGCATTTT. It yields the protein CASTAPTGGQPQHF.

The chain carries TRBV7-9 and TRBJ2-1; perhaps TRBD1 as D (5 bases). The length of the CDR3 is 13 residues. V lost 5 bases, J lost 4 bases, and 9 bases lay in between. Germline lookup yields CDR1 SEHNR and CDR2 FQNEAQ (reference sequence). The chain's CDR3 is CASSPDTYNEQFF. The CDR3 bases are TGTGCCAGCAGCCCGGACACTTACAATGAGCAGTTCTTC.